This TCR beta chain derives from a study of cytomegalovirus exposure and HLA in healthy donors. Study findings and constraints: In a later analysis, at a false discovery rate of 0.05, under 20,000 TCR beta sequences matched HLA alleles.

With regard to this clone: Antigen: not known.

Donors showed nominal health when sampled, although they likely had unrecorded immune exposures. PCR used 60 Vbeta primers and 13 Jbeta primers. Clones were sequenced by immunoSEQ multiplex PCR, and TCRdb holds only the in-frame ones, with some missing. The repertoire holds 150,000 to 200,000 clones, 75% seen once, with around 4.9% in the top ten. V lost 3 bases to trimming and J lost 1 base; unmatched junction nucleotides: 6. In germline, CDR1 is SGDLS, CDR2 YYNGEE. The CDR3 has 15 amino acids. The TCR was taken from a male donor in good health and CMV-seronegative. V gene TRBV9 combines with J gene TRBJ2-5; 7 nucleotides line up with TRBD2. The source material was PBMCs. For the CDR3, the DNA is TGTGCCAGCAGCGCCTACGGGACTACCCAAGAGACCCAGTACTTC. It specifies CASSAYGTTQETQYF.